This entry lists 9 T cell receptor beta chains sequenced from one sample in a study of CD8 T cells in Susac syndrome. After extraction with the RNeasy kit, roughly 0.45 to 1 ug of the RNA was reverse transcribed using random hexamers. TCRdb reprocessed the immunoSEQ multiplex PCR reads via MiXCR and lists one record per CDR3 protein. The sample yields 56,000 or so distinct CDR3 sequences, just under 95% seen once. The sample taken for sequencing was CD8+ T cells from PBMCs. Every receptor here comes from a human donor with Susac syndrome.

There are a few counts of this clonotype. The chain couples TRBV5-6 to TRBJ2-1; D remains unclear. The CDR3 totals 14 residues. Germline lookup yields CDR1 SGHDT and CDR2 YYEEEE. V lost 2 bases, J lost 2 bases, and 8 bases lay in between. The CDR3 loop is CASSFQGTYNEQFF. The CDR3 DNA sequence: TGTGCCAGCAGCTTTCAAGGGACCTACAATGAGCAGTTCTTC.

This clonotype was counted once. The chain links TRBV7-9 to TRBJ2-3; D perhaps matches TRBD1 (6 bases). Deletions cut 5 bases from V and 8 bases from J, with 11 bases between. CDR3 size: 12 residues. Germline CDR1 SEHNR, CDR2 FQNEAQ (reference sequence). CDR3 bases: TGTGCCAGCAGCGCGGACAGCCCTACGCAGTATTTT. It yields the protein CASSADSPTQYF.

This chain links TRBV5-4 with TRBJ1-1; 8 positions agree with TRBD1. Trimming at V came to 5 bases and at J to 1 base, leaving 7 bases not matched to a gene. The CDR3 sequence is 15 residues long. In germline, CDR1 is SGHNT, CDR2 YYREEE (reference sequence). As DNA, the CDR3 is TGTGCCAGCAGAGAAACCGGGACAGGGAACACTGAAGCTTTCTTT. Amino acids: CASRETGTGNTEAFF.

This clonotype was observed a handful of times. The chain uses TRBV7-3 and TRBJ1-5; weak D call: TRBD1 (5 bases). The V end lost 5 bases, the J end lost 5 bases, and 13 bases lay between the germline ends. Looked up from germline, CDR1 is SGHTA and CDR2 is FQGTGA. The CDR3 is made up of 14 amino acids. The CDR3 loop reads CASSPTENDQPQHF. Here the CDR3 DNA reads TGTGCCAGCAGCCCGACAGAGAATGATCAGCCCCAGCATTTT. Full variable domain (remainder filled in from reference TRBV7-3 and TRBJ1-5): GAGVSQTPSNKVTEKGKYVELRCDPISGHTALYWYRQSLGQGPEFLIYFQGTGAADDSGLPNDRFFAVRPEGSVSTLKIQRTERGDSAVYLCASSPTENDQPQHFGDGTRLSIL.

This chain links TRBV12-3 or TRBV12-4 with TRBJ2-5, with D perhaps matching TRBD1 or TRBD2 (5 bases each). CDR3 length: 14 amino acids. V lost 5 bases to trimming and J lost 1 base, with 11 bases between them. The CDR3 here is CASSPGTFQETQYF. Here the CDR3 DNA reads TGTGCCAGCAGTCCGGGGACGTTCCAAGAGACCCAGTACTTC.

The rearrangement uses TRBV5-1 and TRBJ2-1; the match to TRBD2 covers 10 bases. CDR1 and CDR2 (germline): SGHRS, YFSETQ. After removal of 4 bases from V and 9 bases from J, the junction contained 7 bases not matched to a gene. The CDR3 is made up of 14 amino acids. The CDR3 region has the DNA TGCGCCAGCAGCAGCGGGGGGGCCCAAGCTGAGCAGTTCTTC. Protein product: CASSSGGAQAEQFF.

The chain is built from TRBV28 and TRBJ2-5; tentatively, D is TRBD2 (5 bases). V was clipped by 6 bases and J by 4 bases, with 18 bases between them. This CDR3 contains 15 residues. From germline, CDR1 is MDHEN and CDR2 SYDVKM. The CDR3 here is CASSPTGIHRETQYF. The CDR3 region has the DNA TGTGCCAGCAGCCCCACCGGGATTCACAGAGAGACCCAGTACTTC.

This clonotype was observed a handful of times. This chain uses TRBV27 with TRBJ1-2; D gene ambiguous. This CDR3 comprises 13 residues. Per the germline V gene, CDR1 is MNHEY and CDR2 is SMNVEV (reference sequence). Between the trimmed V and J ends, which lost 2 bases and 6 bases, there was a span of 10 bases. This CDR3 is CASSLVRQDGYTF. CDR3 bases: TGTGCCAGCAGTTTAGTTAGGCAGGATGGCTACACCTTC.

The V and J genes are TRBV5-1 and TRBJ1-5, with a tentative D call TRBD1 (5 bases). The CDR3 is made up of 16 amino acids. CDR1 is SGHRS and CDR2 is YFSETQ in the germline V gene. V lost 0 bases and J 2 bases, leaving 12 bases between the germline ends. The CDR3 nucleotides are TGCGCCAGCAGCTTGGACGGGACTTGGGGCAATCAGCCCCAGCATTTT. Protein product: CASSLDGTWGNQPQHF.